This TCR beta chain was recovered during a study of early stage breast cancer tumors. The J segment lost 2 bases and the V segment lost 6 bases, leaving 5 bases of the junction unmatched. From germline, CDR1 is MNHEY and CDR2 SVGAGI. The CDR3 is made up of 14 amino acids. Clones were read by immunoSEQ multiplex PCR, and TCRdb kept only the in-frame ones, dropping some. The repertoire holds some 75,000 clones, with roughly three quarters as singletons. V is TRBV6-5 and J is TRBJ1-2; 8 positions match TRBD1. The sequencing sample was made of blood. The sequence derives from a person in their sixties or seventies with breast cancer. CDR3: CASSSGQGNYGYTF. As DNA, the CDR3 is TGTGCCAGCAGCTCTGGACAGGGCAACTATGGCTACACCTTC.